The 32 T cell receptor beta chains below come from one sample, sequenced in a study of T cell repertoires in cytomegalovirus infection. TCRdb reprocessed the reads via MiXCR and lists one record per CDR3 protein. This table has 340,000 or so distinct CDR3 sequences, 20% to 25% appearing once. The antigens for these receptors are not known. Source: cultured PBMCs, taken from culture after CMV antigen stimulation. The source is a human donor in good health (CMV status not recorded). Some clones in this sample may be carry-over from other donors' samples.

This chain uses TRBV28 with TRBJ2-7, with 7 bases aligning to TRBD2. Per germline, CDR1 MDHEN and CDR2 SYDVKM. The CDR3 contains 16 residues. The junction had 13 bases not matched to a gene; V was cut back by 4 bases and J by 4 bases. CDR3 region: CASSWGWTRLLYEQYF. The CDR3, as DNA: TGTGCCAGCAGTTGGGGCTGGACTAGGCTCTTATACGAGCAGTACTTC.

CDR3 coding DNA: TGTGCCAGTAACAGGGGGCTTTGGGAAGGGGAGCTGTTTTTT. Its protein is CASNRGLWEGELFF. This chain connects TRBV19 to TRBJ2-2, with 9 bases lining up with TRBD1. The V and J ends lost 7 bases and 8 bases, in that order; junction bases with no gene match: 8. The CDR3 consists of 14 residues. CDR1 LNHDA and CDR2 SQIVND come from the germline V gene (reference sequence).

The chain combines TRBV10-3 with TRBJ1-6; possibly TRBD1 for D (6 bases). The CDR3 totals 14 residues. Germline CDR1 is ENHRY and CDR2 is SYGVKD. The V gene lost 2 bases and the J gene lost 10 bases, with 12 bases spanning the gap. The DNA for the CDR3 is TGTGCCATCAGTGAGAGGGGAGGGGGGTCACCCCTCCACTTT. Encoded protein: CAISERGGGSPLHF.

The chain couples TRBV7-9 to TRBJ2-7; D not resolved. The CDR3 spans 14 residues. V was shortened by 5 bases and J by 5 bases, with 16 bases between the two germline ends. Per germline, CDR1 SEHNR and CDR2 FQNEAQ (reference sequence). For the CDR3, the DNA is TGTGCCAGCAGCCGGCTAGACCCCTTTAACGAGCAGTACTTC. Amino acids: CASSRLDPFNEQYF.

This chain uses TRBV5-1 with TRBJ2-3; 12 bases line up with TRBD2. This CDR3 comprises 18 residues. The trim removed 0 bases at V and 5 bases at J, leaving 10 bases unmatched. Germline values: CDR1 SGHRS, CDR2 YFSETQ. This chain's CDR3 is CASSLGLAGEWRGDTQYF. The DNA for the CDR3 is TGCGCCAGCAGCTTGGGACTAGCGGGAGAGTGGCGGGGAGATACGCAGTATTTT. Full variable domain (outside the CDR3, taken from reference TRBV5-1 and TRBJ2-3): KAGVTQTPRYLIKTRGQQVTLSCSPISGHRSVSWYQQTPGQGLQFLFEYFSETQRNKGNFPGRFSGRQFSNSRSEMNVSTLELGDSALYLCASSLGLAGEWRGDTQYFGPGTRLTVL.

This chain joins TRBV20-1 and TRBJ2-3, with no clear D. V was trimmed by 0 bases and J by 3 bases, leaving 13 bases between them. Germline lookup yields CDR1 DFQATT and CDR2 SNEGSKA (reference sequence). The CDR3 loop spans 15 amino acids. The chain's CDR3 is CSARDRQIGTDTQYF. As DNA, the CDR3 is TGCAGTGCTAGAGATCGCCAAATAGGGACAGATACGCAGTATTTT.

The rearrangement uses TRBV11-2 and TRBJ1-2; D is unclear. The germline V gene encodes CDR1 SGHAT and CDR2 FQNNGV. The CDR3 spans 13 residues. Between the trimmed V and J ends, which lost 1 base and 6 bases, there was a span of 9 bases. This CDR3 is CASSLGVDHGYTF. The DNA of the CDR3 is TGTGCCAGCAGCTTAGGGGTAGACCATGGCTACACCTTC.

The V call is TRBV7-9, the J call TRBJ2-3; 13 bases line up with TRBD2. This CDR3 contains 15 residues. After removal of 5 bases from V and 6 bases from J, the junction contained 5 bases not matched to a gene. The germline CDR1 and CDR2 sequences are SEHNR and FQNEAQ (reference sequence). In nucleotides, the CDR3 is TGTGCCAGCAGCCCCGGGACTAGCGGGAAGGATACGCAGTATTTT. It specifies CASSPGTSGKDTQYF.

The table lists this clonotype with a few counts. The V call is TRBV28, the J call TRBJ1-2, with 8 bases lining up with TRBD1. The CDR3 is made up of 14 amino acids. Germline CDR1 MDHEN, CDR2 SYDVKM. Trimming cost V 5 bases and J 7 bases; bases outside gene matches: 9. The DNA of the CDR3 is TGTGCCAGCAGTCCCACTGGACAGGGAGGTGGCTACACCTTC. It is translated as CASSPTGQGGGYTF.

This clonotype was seen only a few times. This chain uses TRBV30 with TRBJ1-1; possible D gene TRBD1, 6 bases. This CDR3 spans 13 amino acids. V was shortened by 5 bases and J by 5 bases, with 15 bases between the two germline ends. Germline assignment: CDR1 GTSNPN and CDR2 SVGIG (reference sequence). The CDR3 reads CAWSTGSRTEAFF. The DNA for the CDR3 is TGTGCCTGGTCAACAGGGTCTAGGACTGAAGCTTTCTTT.

This clonotype turned up a few times. This chain connects TRBV20-1 to TRBJ2-3, with no clear D. Trimming removed 3 bases at V and 5 bases at J, with 12 bases between. The CDR3 consists of 13 residues. Germline V gives CDR1 DFQATT, CDR2 SNEGSKA (reference sequence). The CDR3 DNA is TGCAGTGCTAGTTTGGTAGCCGGAGATACGCAGTATTTT. Amino acid sequence: CSASLVAGDTQYF.

This clonotype was observed many times. The chain employs TRBV7-2 and TRBJ2-7; D unresolved. The ends were cut back, 1 base at V and 6 bases at J, with 7 bases in the middle. Germline assignment: CDR1 SGHTA and CDR2 FQGNSA. The CDR3 contains 12 residues. In DNA, the CDR3 is TGTGCCAGCAGCTTAGGCATCACCGAGCAGTACTTC. This encodes CASSLGITEQYF.

This clonotype appeared many times. The chain employs TRBV7-2 and TRBJ2-1; 9 nucleotides align to TRBD2. In germline, CDR1 is SGHTA, CDR2 FQGNSA. The V gene end was trimmed by 0 bases and the J gene end by 7 bases; junction bases not matched to a gene: 7. This CDR3 comprises 16 residues. CDR3 residues: CASSLAGGRAWNEQFF. CDR3 DNA sequence: TGTGCCAGCAGCTTAGCGGGCGGGAGGGCTTGGAATGAGCAGTTCTTC.

The rearrangement joins TRBV12-5 to TRBJ1-1; unclear D gene. V gave up 2 bases and J gave up 4 bases, with 20 bases separating them. In germline, CDR1 is LGHNT, CDR2 FRNRAP. This CDR3 has 17 amino acids. The CDR3 DNA reads as TGTGCTAGTGGTTTGCATCCAGGCCTTTCAATAGGCACTGAAGCTTTCTTT. It yields the protein CASGLHPGLSIGTEAFF.

This clonotype was seen more than once but under ten times. This chain connects TRBV15 to TRBJ2-3; 7 nucleotides align to TRBD2. The length of the CDR3 is 16 residues. The ends lost 0 bases at V and 1 base at J; junction bases unmatched: 4. The germline V gene has CDR1 LNHNV and CDR2 YYDKDF (reference sequence). The CDR3 region is CATSRDRAGGTDTQYF. The CDR3, as DNA: TGTGCCACCAGCAGAGATCGGGCGGGGGGCACAGATACGCAGTATTTT.

The rearrangement links TRBV4-3 to TRBJ2-3, with a tentative D call TRBD2 (6 bases). CDR3 length equals 17 residues. V gave up 1 base and J gave up 1 base, with 15 bases separating them. CDR1 and CDR2 from the germline V gene are LGHNA and YSLEER. This CDR3 is CASSQVMGSGGTDTQYF. The CDR3 DNA is TGCGCCAGCAGCCAAGTTATGGGTAGCGGTGGCACAGATACGCAGTATTTT.

This clonotype has just a few counts. This chain uses TRBV4-1 with TRBJ1-1; 9 nucleotides align to TRBD1. The CDR3 is 17 residues long. The junction had 15 bases not matched to a gene; V was cut back by 3 bases and J by 7 bases. CDR1 and CDR2 (germline): MGHRA, YSYEKL. CDR3 in amino acids: CASSQRGVGQGMIEAFF. In DNA form, the CDR3 reads TGCGCCAGCAGCCAGCGAGGAGTGGGACAGGGTATGATTGAAGCTTTCTTT.

This clonotype was detected a few times. The chain is built from TRBV19 and TRBJ2-7, with TRBD2 as a possible D gene (6 bases). V was clipped by 6 bases and J by 4 bases, with 13 bases between them. This CDR3 is built from 13 residues. Germline CDR1 reads LNHDA; CDR2 reads SQIVND (reference sequence). The CDR3 spells CASSLGGRYEQYF. CDR3 DNA: TGTGCCAGTAGCCTGGGGGGAAGGTACGAGCAGTACTTC.

This sequence joins TRBV9 and TRBJ2-5; D perhaps matches TRBD2 (6 bases). Deletions cut 6 bases from V and 5 bases from J, with 17 bases between. Germline CDR1 and CDR2: SGDLS and YYNGEE. CDR3 size: 14 residues. The CDR3 nucleotides read TGTGCCAGCATACGGCTTCGGGAGTTCGAGACCCAGTACTTC. It translates to CASIRLREFETQYF.

The table lists this clonotype with a few counts. V is TRBV7-2 and J is TRBJ1-3, with a weak D call TRBD1 (6 bases). CDR3 size: 17 residues. Germline CDR1 reads SGHTA; CDR2 reads FQGNSA. The V gene lost 3 bases and the J gene lost 4 bases, with 19 bases spanning the gap. CDR3: CASSLGRGLLLGNTIYF. CDR3 sequence (DNA): TGTGCCAGCAGCTTGGGCAGGGGTCTCTTATTGGGAAACACCATATATTTT.

Ten or more counts support this clonotype. This sequence joins TRBV7-8 and TRBJ2-3; D may be TRBD2 (5 bases). In germline, CDR1 is SGHVS, CDR2 FQNEAQ. The CDR3 loop spans 14 amino acids. V was clipped by 4 bases and J by 2 bases, with 10 bases between them. DNA for the CDR3: TGTGCCAGCAGCTCCCAGCGGTACACAGATACGCAGTATTTT. Its translation is CASSSQRYTDTQYF.

This clonotype showed up just a few times. The rearrangement links TRBV4-1 to TRBJ2-1, with D possibly being TRBD2 (6 bases). There are 15 residues in the CDR3. Germline V CDR1 and CDR2: MGHRA, YSYEKL. V lost 4 bases to trimming and J lost 2 bases, with 12 bases between them. CDR3 DNA sequence: TGCGCCAGCAGCCTGACTGCGGGGACCTACAATGAGCAGTTCTTC. Translating it yields CASSLTAGTYNEQFF.

The chain joins TRBV5-6 to TRBJ2-4; tentatively, D is TRBD1 or TRBD2 (5 bases each). V lost 4 bases to trimming and J lost 0 bases, with 26 bases between them. The CDR3 is made up of 20 amino acids. CDR1 is SGHDT, CDR2 YYEEEE, per germline. CDR3 amino acids: CASSLSPGTASGVAKNIQYF. Written as DNA, the CDR3 is TGTGCCAGCAGCCTATCCCCCGGGACGGCTAGTGGCGTAGCCAAAAACATTCAGTACTTC.

The chain recombines TRBV20-1 with TRBJ2-1, with TRBD2 as a possible D gene (6 bases). V dropped 6 bases and J dropped 4 bases, with 10 bases sitting between them. Germline assignment: CDR1 DFQATT and CDR2 SNEGSKA (reference sequence). The CDR3 length is 12 residues. In nucleotides, the CDR3 is TGCAGTGCGGGAGGCGTGTACAATGAGCAGTTCTTC. It is translated as CSAGGVYNEQFF.

The genes are TRBV12-3 or TRBV12-4 and TRBJ2-5, with 7 bases lining up with TRBD2. The J segment lost 5 bases and the V segment lost 2 bases, leaving 14 bases of the junction unmatched. This CDR3 region has 17 residues. The CDR3 spells CASSLSGAGVSRETQYF. CDR3 sequence (DNA): TGTGCCAGCAGTTTATCAGGCGCGGGAGTATCGCGGGAGACCCAGTACTTC.

The CDR3 DNA sequence: TGCAGTGCTACACCTGGTGGCGTACCCGGGGAGCTGTTTTTT. Encoded protein: CSATPGGVPGELFF. V usage is TRBV20-1 and J usage is TRBJ2-2, with D unclear. V was pared by 4 bases and J by 6 bases, with 15 bases between. The length of the CDR3 is 14 residues. Germline V gene sequence: CDR1 DFQATT, CDR2 SNEGSKA (reference sequence).

This clonotype showed up just a few times. The V gene is TRBV7-6, the J gene TRBJ1-2, with D unclear. Trimming shortened V by 1 base and J by 8 bases, and 11 bases separated the two germline ends. CDR3 length equals 13 residues. Germline CDR1 and CDR2: SGHVS and FNYEAQ. The CDR3 protein is CASSLGRGIGYTF. CDR3 in DNA: TGTGCCAGCAGCTTAGGACGGGGAATAGGCTACACCTTC.

This clonotype was detected a few times. The CDR3 nucleotides are TGTGCCATCAGTGACAGGGCTAATGAGCAGTTCTTC. Its protein product is CAISDRANEQFF. The J gene is TRBJ2-1, the V gene TRBV10-3, with D perhaps TRBD1 (5 bases). The V end was cut by 3 bases, the J end by 7 bases, with 7 bases between. Germline V gene data show CDR1 as ENHRY and CDR2 as SYGVKD. This CDR3 has 12 amino acids.

In its sample, this clonotype was seen many times. The rearrangement uses TRBV7-9 and TRBJ2-7; 13 bases agree with TRBD2. V lost 5 bases, J lost 7 bases, and 5 bases stayed unmatched. There are 14 residues in the CDR3. CDR1 is SEHNR and CDR2 is FQNEAQ in the germline V gene (reference sequence). Written as DNA, the CDR3 is TGTGCCAGCAGCGGAACTAGCGGGAGGGGGGAGCAGTACTTC. Encoded protein: CASSGTSGRGEQYF.

The gene calls are TRBV5-6 and TRBJ2-1; possible D gene TRBD2, 7 bases. The CDR3 contains 18 residues. Trimming removed 3 bases from V and 2 bases from J, with 21 bases in between. The germline V gene encodes CDR1 SGHDT and CDR2 YYEEEE. This CDR3 is CASSWFGSGTSPYNEQFF. The CDR3 DNA is TGTGCCAGCAGCTGGTTTGGGAGCGGGACAAGTCCCTACAATGAGCAGTTCTTC.

The table lists this clonotype with a few counts. The genes are TRBV2 and TRBJ2-6; 9 bases map to TRBD1. Unmatched junction bases numbered 5, after V lost 8 bases and J lost 0 bases. The CDR3 loop spans 16 amino acids. The germline V gene encodes CDR1 SNHLY and CDR2 FYNNEI. The CDR3 here is CASRQGVFSGANVLTF. In nucleotides, the CDR3 is TGTGCCAGCCGACAGGGGGTGTTCTCTGGGGCCAACGTCCTGACTTTC.

This chain connects TRBV10-3 to TRBJ2-7; a weak D match, TRBD1 (6 bases). CDR1 ENHRY and CDR2 SYGVKD come from the germline V gene. This CDR3 has 13 residues. V was shortened by 11 bases and J by 1 base, with 15 bases between the two germline ends. The CDR3 is CAAQSGESYEQYF. The CDR3 DNA reads TGTGCCGCCCAGTCAGGGGAGTCCTACGAGCAGTACTTC.